This TCR beta chain stems from a study of blood T cell repertoires in COVID-19. For the study at large: Samples taken during acute and convalescent COVID-19 were collected in the United States, Italy and Spain. Sample material is recorded as cDNA or gDNA derived from T cells, B-cell-depleted T cells, or PBMCs.

The germline gives CDR1 KGHSH, CDR2 LQKENI. V lost 3 bases and J lost 5, with 13 bases in between. This CDR3 has 15 amino acids. Individuals drawn from around 25 US areas were about 18 to 89 years old. Participants' own reports of clinical history determined their cohort assignment. Data came from immunoSEQ multiplex PCR; TCRdb stores just in-frame clones and leaves some out. The sample shows around 200,000 clones, 85% of them seen only once. The count of this clone is one. The receptor was derived from a middle-aged man who had recovered from COVID-19. The chain joins TRBV18 to TRBJ1-4; D possibly corresponds to TRBD1 (6 bases). The specimen was PBMCs or T cells enriched from blood (not recorded which). CDR3 sequence reads: CASSPRQEVNEKLFF. The CDR3 nucleotides read TGTGCCAGCTCACCCCGACAGGAGGTGAATGAAAAACTGTTTTTT.